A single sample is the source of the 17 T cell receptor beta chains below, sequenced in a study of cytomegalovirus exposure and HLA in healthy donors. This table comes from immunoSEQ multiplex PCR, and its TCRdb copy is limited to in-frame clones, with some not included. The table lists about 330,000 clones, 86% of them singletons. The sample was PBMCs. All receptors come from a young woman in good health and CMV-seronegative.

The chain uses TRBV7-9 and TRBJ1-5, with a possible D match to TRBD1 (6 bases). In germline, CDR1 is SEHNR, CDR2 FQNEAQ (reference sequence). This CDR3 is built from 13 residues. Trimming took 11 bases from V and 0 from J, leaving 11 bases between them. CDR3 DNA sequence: TGTGCCGGACAGACCGATAGCAATCAGCCCCAGCATTTT. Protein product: CAGQTDSNQPQHF.

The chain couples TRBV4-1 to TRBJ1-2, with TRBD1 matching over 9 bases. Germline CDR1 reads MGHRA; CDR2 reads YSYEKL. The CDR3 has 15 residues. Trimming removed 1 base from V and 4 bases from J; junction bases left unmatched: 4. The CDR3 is CASSQGTGEGYGYTF. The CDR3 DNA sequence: TGCGCCAGCAGCCAAGGGACAGGGGAAGGCTATGGCTACACCTTC.

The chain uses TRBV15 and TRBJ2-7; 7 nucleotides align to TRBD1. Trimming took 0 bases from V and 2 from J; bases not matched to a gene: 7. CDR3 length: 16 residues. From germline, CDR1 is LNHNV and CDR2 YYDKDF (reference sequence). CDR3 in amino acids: CATSRDRGTVTYEQYF. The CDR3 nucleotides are TGTGCCACCAGCAGAGATAGGGGGACAGTCACCTACGAGCAGTACTTC.

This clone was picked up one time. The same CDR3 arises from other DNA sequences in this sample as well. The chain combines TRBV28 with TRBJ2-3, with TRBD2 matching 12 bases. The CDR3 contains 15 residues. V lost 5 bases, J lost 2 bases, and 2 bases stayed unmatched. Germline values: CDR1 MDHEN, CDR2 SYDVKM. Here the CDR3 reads CASSLAGGPTDTQYF. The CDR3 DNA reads TGTGCCAGCAGTCTAGCGGGAGGGCCCACAGATACGCAGTATTTT.

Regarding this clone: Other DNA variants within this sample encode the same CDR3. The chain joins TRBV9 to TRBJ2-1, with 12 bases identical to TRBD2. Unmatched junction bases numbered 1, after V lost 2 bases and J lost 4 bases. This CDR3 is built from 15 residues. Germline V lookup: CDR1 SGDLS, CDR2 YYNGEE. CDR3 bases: TGTGCCAGCAGCGTTGGACTAGCGGGATACAATGAGCAGTTCTTC. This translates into CASSVGLAGYNEQFF.

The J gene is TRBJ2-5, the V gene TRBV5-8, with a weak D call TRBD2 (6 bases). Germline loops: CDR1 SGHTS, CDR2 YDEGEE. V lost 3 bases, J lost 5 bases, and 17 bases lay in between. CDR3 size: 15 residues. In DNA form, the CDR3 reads TGTGCCAGCAGCTCCCTCGGGTCAGGGACTGAGACCCAGTACTTC. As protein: CASSSLGSGTETQYF.

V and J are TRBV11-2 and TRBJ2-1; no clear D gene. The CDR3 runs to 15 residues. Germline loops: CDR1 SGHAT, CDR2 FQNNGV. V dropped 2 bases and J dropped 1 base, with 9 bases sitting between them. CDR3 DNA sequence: TGTGCCAGCAGCTTAAACCCCACATCCTACAATGAGCAGTTCTTC. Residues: CASSLNPTSYNEQFF.

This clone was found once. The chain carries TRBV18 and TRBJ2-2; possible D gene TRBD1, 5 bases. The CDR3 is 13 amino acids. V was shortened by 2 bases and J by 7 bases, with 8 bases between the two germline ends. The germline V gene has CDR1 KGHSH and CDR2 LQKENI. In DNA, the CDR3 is TGTGCCAGCTCACCAACGACAGACGGGGAGCTGTTTTTT. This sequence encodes CASSPTTDGELFF.

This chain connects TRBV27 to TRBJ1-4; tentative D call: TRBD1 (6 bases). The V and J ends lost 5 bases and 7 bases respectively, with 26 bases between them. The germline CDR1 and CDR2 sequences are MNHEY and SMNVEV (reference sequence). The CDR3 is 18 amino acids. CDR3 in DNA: TGTGCCAGCAGTCTCGTACGCCTACTCCCTGGGGGCTCTGAAAAACTGTTTTTT. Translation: CASSLVRLLPGGSEKLFF. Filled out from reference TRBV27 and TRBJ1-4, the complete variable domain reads EAQVTQNPRYLITVTGKKLTVTCSQNMNHEYMSWYRQDPGLGLRQIYYSMNVEVTDKGDVPEGYKVSRKEKRNFPLILESPSPNQTSLYFCASSLVRLLPGGSEKLFFGSGTQLSVL.

CDR3 region: CASSPATLHEQYF. CDR3 DNA sequence: TGTGCCAGCAGTCCAGCGACCCTCCACGAGCAGTACTTC. V is TRBV7-3 and J is TRBJ2-7, with D unresolved. From germline, CDR1 is SGHTA and CDR2 FQGTGA. Trimming left V 6 bases short and J 5 bases short, with 14 bases between. This CDR3 is 13 amino acids long.

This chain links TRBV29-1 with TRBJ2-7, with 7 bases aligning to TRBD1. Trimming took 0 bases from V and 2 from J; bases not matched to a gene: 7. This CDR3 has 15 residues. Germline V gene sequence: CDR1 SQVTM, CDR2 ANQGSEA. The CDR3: CSVEDPDRSPYEQYF. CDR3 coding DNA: TGCAGCGTTGAAGATCCGGACAGGTCCCCCTACGAGCAGTACTTC.

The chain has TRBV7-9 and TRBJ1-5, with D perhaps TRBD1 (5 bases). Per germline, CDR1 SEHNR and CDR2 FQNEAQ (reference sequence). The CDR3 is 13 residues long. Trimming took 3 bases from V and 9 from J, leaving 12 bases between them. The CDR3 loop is CASSLGRLGPQHF. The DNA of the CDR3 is TGTGCCAGCAGCTTGGGGCGTCTGGGGCCCCAGCATTTT.

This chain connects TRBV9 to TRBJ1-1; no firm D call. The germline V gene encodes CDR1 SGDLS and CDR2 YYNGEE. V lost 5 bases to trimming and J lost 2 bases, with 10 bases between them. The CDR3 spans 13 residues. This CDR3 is CASRRVGNTEAFF. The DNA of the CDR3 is TGTGCCAGCAGGAGGGTGGGTAACACTGAAGCTTTCTTT.

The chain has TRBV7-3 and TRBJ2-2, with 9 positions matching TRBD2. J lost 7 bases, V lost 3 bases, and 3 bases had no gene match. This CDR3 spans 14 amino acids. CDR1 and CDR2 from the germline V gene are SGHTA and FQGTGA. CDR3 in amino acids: CASSFAGGGGELFF. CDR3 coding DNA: TGTGCCAGCAGCTTCGCGGGAGGGGGCGGGGAGCTGTTTTTT.

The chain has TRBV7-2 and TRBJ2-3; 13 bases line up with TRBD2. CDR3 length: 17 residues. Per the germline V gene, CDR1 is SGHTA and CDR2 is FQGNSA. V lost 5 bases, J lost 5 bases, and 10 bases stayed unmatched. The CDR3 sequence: CASSPQPTSGRIDTQYF. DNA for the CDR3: TGTGCCAGCAGCCCCCAACCGACTAGCGGGAGGATAGATACGCAGTATTTT.

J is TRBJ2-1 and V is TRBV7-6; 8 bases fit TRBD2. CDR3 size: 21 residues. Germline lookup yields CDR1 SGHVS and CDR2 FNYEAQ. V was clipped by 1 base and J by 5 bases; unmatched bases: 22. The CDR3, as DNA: TGTGCCAGCAGCTTAGAGAGGAGGGTGATAGCGGGGAGTAGGATGCACAATGAGCAGTTCTTC. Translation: CASSLERRVIAGSRMHNEQFF.

The CDR3 nucleotides read TGTGCCAGTCGCGGCCAATACGAGCAGTACTTC. This codes for CASRGQYEQYF. The V call is TRBV19, the J call TRBJ2-7; D is undetermined. The germline CDR1 and CDR2 sequences are LNHDA and SQIVND (reference sequence). Trimming pared 8 bases from V and 4 bases from J, leaving 9 bases between. The CDR3 has 11 amino acids. The variable domain in full, with the rest retrieved from reference TRBV19 and TRBJ2-7, is DGGITQSPKYLFRKEGQNVTLSCEQNLNHDAMYWYRQDPGQGLRLIYYSQIVNDFQKGDIAEGYSVSREKKESFPLTVTSAQKNPTAFYLCASRGQYEQYFGPGTRLTVT.